The T cell receptor beta chain under discussion was sequenced for a study of blood T cell repertoires in COVID-19. On the study more broadly: Acute and convalescent COVID-19 specimens originated in the United States, Italy and Spain. PBMCs, B-cell-depleted T cells, or T cells provided the cDNA or gDNA that made up the material.

Under the authors' procedure: Reference gene primer amplification gave estimated nucleated cell counts. The data were produced by immunoSEQ multiplex PCR, yet TCRdb's version contains in-frame clones alone and is incomplete. The DNA was the basis for D and trimming; V, J and clone size are from that table. There are 55,000 to 65,000 clones in the sample; around 87% occur only once, and 6% to 8.5% lies in the top ten. The ends were cut back, 2 bases at V and 1 base at J, with 8 bases in the middle. Germline V gene sequence: CDR1 SNHLY, CDR2 FYNNEI. This CDR3 spans 14 amino acids. The chain uses TRBV2 and TRBJ1-2, with D hard to call. Sequencing used peripheral blood. The TCR comes from a man in his 60s with active or convalescent COVID-19. CDR3 bases: TGTGCCAGCAGTGAACACAGCAGTAACTATGGCTACACCTTC. As protein: CASSEHSSNYGYTF.